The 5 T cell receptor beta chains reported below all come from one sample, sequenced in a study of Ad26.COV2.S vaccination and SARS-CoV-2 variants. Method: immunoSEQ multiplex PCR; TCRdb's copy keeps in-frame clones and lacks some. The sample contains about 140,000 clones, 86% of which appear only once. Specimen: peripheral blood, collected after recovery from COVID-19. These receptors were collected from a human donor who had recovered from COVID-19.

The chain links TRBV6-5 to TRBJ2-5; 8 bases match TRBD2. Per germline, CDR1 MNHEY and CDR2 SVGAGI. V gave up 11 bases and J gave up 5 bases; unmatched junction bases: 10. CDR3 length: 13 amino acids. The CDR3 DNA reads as TGTGCCGTCGGGGGGGCCAACGGGGAGACCCAGTACTTC. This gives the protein CAVGGANGETQYF.

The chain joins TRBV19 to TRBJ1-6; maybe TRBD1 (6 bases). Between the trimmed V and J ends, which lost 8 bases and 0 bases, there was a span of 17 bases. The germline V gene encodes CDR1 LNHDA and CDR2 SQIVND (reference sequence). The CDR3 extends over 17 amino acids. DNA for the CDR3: TGTGCCAGTCAGCGGGGGGCCGAAACCTCCTATAATTCACCCCTCCACTTT. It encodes CASQRGAETSYNSPLHF.

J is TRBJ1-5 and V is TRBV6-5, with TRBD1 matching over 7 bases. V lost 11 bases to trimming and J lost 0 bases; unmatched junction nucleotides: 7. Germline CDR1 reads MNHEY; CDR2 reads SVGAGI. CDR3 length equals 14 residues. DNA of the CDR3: TGTGCCGCACGGGACAGCTATAGCAATCAGCCCCAGCATTTT. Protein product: CAARDSYSNQPQHF.

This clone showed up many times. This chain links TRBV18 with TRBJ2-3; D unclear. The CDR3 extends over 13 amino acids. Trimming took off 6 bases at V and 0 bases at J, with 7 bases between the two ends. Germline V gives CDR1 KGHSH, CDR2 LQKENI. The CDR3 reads CASSLPSTDTQYF. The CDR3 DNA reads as TGTGCCAGCTCCCTGCCTAGCACAGATACGCAGTATTTT.

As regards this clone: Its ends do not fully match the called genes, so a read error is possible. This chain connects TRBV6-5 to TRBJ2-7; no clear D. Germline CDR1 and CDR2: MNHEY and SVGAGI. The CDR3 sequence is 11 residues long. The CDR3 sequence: CASSYSHEQYF. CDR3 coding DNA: TGTGCCAGCAGTTACTCCCACGAGCAGTACTTC.